These 2 T cell receptor beta chains came from one sample sequenced in a study of Graves' ophthalmopathy and Graves' hyperthyroidism. Beta-chain TCR CDR3 regions were amplified from RNA transcripts. HTBI primers primed a first-round RT-PCR, and a second-round multiplex PCR followed. Each CDR3 protein gets one entry after TCRdb re-called the multiplex PCR reads with MiXCR. Here the sample spans fewer than 250,000 distinct CDR3 sequences, 25% to 30% being singletons. The sequencing input was peripheral blood. These TCRs come from a man aged 50 to 60 with Graves' ophthalmopathy.

This clonotype was recorded at least ten times. The V gene is TRBV5-4, the J gene TRBJ2-7; TRBD2 matches at 7 bases. The CDR3 has 16 amino acids. After removal of 4 bases from V and 2 bases from J, the junction contained 12 bases not matched to a gene. Germline CDR1 SGHNT, CDR2 YYREEE (reference sequence). The CDR3 DNA reads as TGTGCCAGCAGCCCGGCGAGCGGGATCTCAGCCTACGAGCAGTACTTC. Its translation is CASSPASGISAYEQYF. The whole variable domain, remainder taken from reference TRBV5-4 and TRBJ2-7, is ETGVTQSPTHLIKTRGQQVTLRCSSQSGHNTVSWYQQALGQGPQFIFQYYREEENGRGNFPPRFSGLQFPNYSSELNVNALELDDSALYLCASSPASGISAYEQYFGPGTRLTVT.

This clonotype was counted many times. CDR3 coding DNA: TGTGCCAGTAGTATGTCTCCGTCCCAGGGTTATACCTACGAGCAGTACTTC. Protein sequence: CASSMSPSQGYTYEQYF. V and J are TRBV19 and TRBJ2-7; tentatively, D is TRBD1 (5 bases). The CDR3 runs 17 residues. Per germline, CDR1 LNHDA and CDR2 SQIVND (reference sequence). V was cut by 3 bases and J by 2 bases, with 20 bases left in between.